These T cell receptor beta chains were read from a single sample in a study of T cells after yellow fever vaccination. Each CDR3 protein gets one entry after TCRdb re-called the 5' RACE reads with MiXCR. The sample has about 260,000 distinct CDR3 sequences; 3.6% are singletons. The sequenced sample was PBMCs, obtained 15 days after the yellow fever booster vaccination. Every receptor here comes from a man younger than 35 who received the YFV17D yellow fever vaccine. Both conserved end residues are part of each CDR3. The D gene is left open where the match is weak. Not every row has a clone size; where given, it reads once, few, many or a size class.

CSARSSGDTGELFF TGCAGTGCTAGAAGTAGCGGGGACACCGGGGAGCTGTTTTTT TRBJ2-2 TRBV20-1 TRBD2 many
CSARDQSHSSYEQYF TGCAGTGCTAGAGATCAAAGCCACAGCTCCTACGAGCAGTACTTC TRBJ2-7 TRBV20-1 NA many
CASSEGFGYGYTF TGTGCCAGCAGTGAGGGGTTCGGCTATGGCTACACCTTC TRBJ1-2 TRBV6-4 NA many
CASSQEVNRERDSPLHF TGTGCCAGCAGCCAAGAAGTCAACAGGGAACGGGATTCACCCCTCCACTTT TRBJ1-6 TRBV4-2 NA many
CSARERSGSRETQYF TGCAGTGCTAGAGAGAGATCGGGGAGTCGAGAGACCCAGTACTTC TRBJ2-5 TRBV20-1 NA many
CASSHEWSRVNGYTF TGTGCCAGCAGCCATGAATGGTCGAGGGTAAATGGCTACACCTTC TRBJ1-2 TRBV3-1 NA many
CASSARGTEKLFF TGTGCCAGCTCAGCCAGGGGGACTGAAAAACTGTTTTTT TRBJ1-4 TRBV18 TRBD1 NA
CASTPGLATDTQYF TGTGCCAGCACCCCGGGACTAGCGACAGATACGCAGTATTTT TRBJ2-3 TRBV12-3/TRBV12-4 TRBD2 many
CSVRRTEDTGELFF TGCAGCGTTCGGAGAACAGAGGACACCGGGGAGCTGTTTTTT TRBJ2-2 TRBV29-1 NA many
CASEVGFGTSFRDTQYF TGTGCCAGCGAAGTGGGTTTCGGGACTAGCTTTCGAGATACGCAGTATTTT TRBJ2-3 TRBV7-8 TRBD2 many
CASSMAGAYEQYF TGTGCCAGCAGTATGGCAGGCGCCTACGAGCAGTACTTC TRBJ2-7 TRBV7-2 NA many
CASSSGTGGSYEQYF TGTGCCAGCAGCTCCGGGACAGGGGGAAGCTACGAGCAGTACTTC TRBJ2-7 TRBV11-3 TRBD1 few
CASSLLPVPTDTQYF TGTGCCAGCAGTCTCCTGCCGGTCCCCACAGATACGCAGTATTTT TRBJ2-3 TRBV6-5 NA many